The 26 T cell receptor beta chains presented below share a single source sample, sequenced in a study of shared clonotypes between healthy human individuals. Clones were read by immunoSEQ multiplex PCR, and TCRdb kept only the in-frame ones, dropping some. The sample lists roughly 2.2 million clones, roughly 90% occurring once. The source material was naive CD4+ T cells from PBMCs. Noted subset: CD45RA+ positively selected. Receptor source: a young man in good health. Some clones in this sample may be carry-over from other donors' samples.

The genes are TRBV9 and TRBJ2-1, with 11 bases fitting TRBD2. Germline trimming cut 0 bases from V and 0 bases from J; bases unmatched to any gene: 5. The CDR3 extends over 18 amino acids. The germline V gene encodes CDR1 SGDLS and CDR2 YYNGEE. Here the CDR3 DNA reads TGTGCCAGCAGCGTAGGGGGACTAGCGGCCGGCTCCTACAATGAGCAGTTCTTC. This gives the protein CASSVGGLAAGSYNEQFF.

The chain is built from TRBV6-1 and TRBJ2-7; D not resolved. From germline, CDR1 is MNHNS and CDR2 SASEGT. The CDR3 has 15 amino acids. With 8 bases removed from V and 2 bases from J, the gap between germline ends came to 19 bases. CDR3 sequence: CASVITARLTYEQYF. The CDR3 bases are TGTGCCAGCGTTATTACGGCTAGGTTAACCTACGAGCAGTACTTC.

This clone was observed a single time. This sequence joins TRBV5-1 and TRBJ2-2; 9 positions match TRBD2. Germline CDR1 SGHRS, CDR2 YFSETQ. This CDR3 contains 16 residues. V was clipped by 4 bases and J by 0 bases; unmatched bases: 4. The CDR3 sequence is CASSPLAGSNTGELFF. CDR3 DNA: TGCGCCAGCAGCCCCCTAGCGGGGTCGAACACCGGGGAGCTGTTTTTT.

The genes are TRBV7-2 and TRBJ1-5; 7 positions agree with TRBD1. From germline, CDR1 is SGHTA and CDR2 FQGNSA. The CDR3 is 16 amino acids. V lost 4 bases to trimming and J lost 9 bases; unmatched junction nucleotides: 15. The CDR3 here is CASSSDRVGAGMPQHF. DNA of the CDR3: TGTGCCAGCAGCTCCGACAGGGTTGGGGCAGGGATGCCCCAGCATTTT.

The CDR3, as DNA: TGTGCCAGCAGTTCCGGACGGCAATCGTCGAGGGAGCAGTACTTC. Amino acid sequence: CASSSGRQSSREQYF. The V and J genes are TRBV6-1 and TRBJ2-7; D is unresolved. Germline V gene lookup returns CDR1 MNHNS and CDR2 SASEGT. V lost 5 bases to trimming and J lost 7 bases, with 21 bases between them. CDR3 length: 15 amino acids.

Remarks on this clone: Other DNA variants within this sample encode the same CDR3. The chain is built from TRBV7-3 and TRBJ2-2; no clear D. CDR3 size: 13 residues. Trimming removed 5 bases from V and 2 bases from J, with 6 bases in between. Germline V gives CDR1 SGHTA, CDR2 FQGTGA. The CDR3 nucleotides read TGTGCCAGCAGCAGCACTAACACCGGGGAGCTGTTTTTT. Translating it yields CASSSTNTGELFF.

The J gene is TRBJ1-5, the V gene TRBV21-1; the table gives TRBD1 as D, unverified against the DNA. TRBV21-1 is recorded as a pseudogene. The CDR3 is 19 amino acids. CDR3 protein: CASSKGRRTERYSDQPQHF. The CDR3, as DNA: TGTGCCAGCAGCAAAGGTCGGCGGACAGAACGCTATAGCGATCAGCCCCAGCATTTT.

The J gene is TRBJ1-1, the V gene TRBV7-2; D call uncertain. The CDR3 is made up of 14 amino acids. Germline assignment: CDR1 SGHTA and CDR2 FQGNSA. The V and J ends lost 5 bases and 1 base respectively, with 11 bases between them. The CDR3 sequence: CASSTRTENTEAFF. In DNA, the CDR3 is TGTGCCAGCAGCACTAGGACGGAGAACACTGAAGCTTTCTTT.

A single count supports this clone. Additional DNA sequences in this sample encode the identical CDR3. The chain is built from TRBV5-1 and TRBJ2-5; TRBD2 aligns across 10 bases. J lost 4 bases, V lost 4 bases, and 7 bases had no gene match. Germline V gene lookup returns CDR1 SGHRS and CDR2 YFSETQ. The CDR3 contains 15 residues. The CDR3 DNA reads TGCGCCAGCAGCCCCACAGCGGGAGGGGGAGAGACCCAGTACTTC. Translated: CASSPTAGGGETQYF.

CDR3 sequence: CASSSTGQGGYTF. CDR3 sequence (DNA): TGTGCCAGCAGCTCTACGGGACAGGGCGGCTACACCTTC. The chain couples TRBV7-2 to TRBJ1-2; 9 nucleotides agree with TRBD1. The trim removed 4 bases at V and 8 bases at J, leaving 5 bases unmatched. This CDR3 contains 13 residues. Germline CDR1 and CDR2: SGHTA and FQGNSA.

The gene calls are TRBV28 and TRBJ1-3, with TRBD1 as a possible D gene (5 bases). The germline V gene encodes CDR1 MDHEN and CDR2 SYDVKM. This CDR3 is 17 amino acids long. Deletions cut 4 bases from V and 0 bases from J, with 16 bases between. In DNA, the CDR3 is TGTGCCAGCAGTTCGCCGGGGGGACGGAACTCTGGAAACACCATATATTTT. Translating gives CASSSPGGRNSGNTIYF.

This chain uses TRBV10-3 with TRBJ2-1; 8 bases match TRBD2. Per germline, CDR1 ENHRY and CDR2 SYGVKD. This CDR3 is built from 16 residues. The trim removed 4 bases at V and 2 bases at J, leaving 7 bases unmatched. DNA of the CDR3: TGTGCCATCAGTGGGTATGAGACTAGCGCCTACAATGAGCAGTTCTTC. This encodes CAISGYETSAYNEQFF.

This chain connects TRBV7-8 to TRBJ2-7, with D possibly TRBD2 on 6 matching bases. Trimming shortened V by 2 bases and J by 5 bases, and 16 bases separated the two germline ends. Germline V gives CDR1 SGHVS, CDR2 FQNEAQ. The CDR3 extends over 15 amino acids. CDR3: CASSLYRGGDDEQYF. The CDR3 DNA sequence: TGTGCCAGCAGCTTATATCGTGGAGGGGACGACGAGCAGTACTTC.

This CDR3 is CASSLQGTGLLAGEQYF. The DNA of the CDR3 is TGTGCCAGCAGTTTACAGGGCACGGGTCTGTTGGCAGGCGAGCAGTACTTC. The gene calls are TRBV7-6 and TRBJ2-7, with D tentatively TRBD1 (6 bases). Germline V gives CDR1 SGHVS, CDR2 FNYEAQ. Trimming pared 6 bases from V and 6 bases from J, leaving 27 bases between. The CDR3 runs to 17 residues.

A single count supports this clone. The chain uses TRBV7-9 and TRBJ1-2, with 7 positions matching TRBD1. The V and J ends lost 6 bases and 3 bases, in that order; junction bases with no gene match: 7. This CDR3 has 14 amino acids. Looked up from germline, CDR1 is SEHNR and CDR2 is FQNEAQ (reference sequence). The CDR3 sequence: CASSYWDRDYGYTF. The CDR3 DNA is TGTGCCAGCAGTTACTGGGACAGAGACTATGGCTACACCTTC.

CDR3 DNA: TGCGCCAGCAGCCAAGATCGACAGGATACGCAGTATTTT. Translation gives CASSQDRQDTQYF. The rearrangement uses TRBV4-1 and TRBJ2-3, with a tentative D call TRBD1 (5 bases). Trimming cost V 0 bases and J 6 bases, with 7 bases left between them. CDR1 and CDR2 (germline): MGHRA, YSYEKL. CDR3 length: 13 residues.

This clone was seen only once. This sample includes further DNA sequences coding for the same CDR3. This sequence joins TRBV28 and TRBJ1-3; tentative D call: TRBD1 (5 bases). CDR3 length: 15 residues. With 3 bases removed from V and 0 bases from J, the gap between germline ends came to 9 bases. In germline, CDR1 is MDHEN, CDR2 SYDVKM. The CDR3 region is CASSLRGASGNTIYF. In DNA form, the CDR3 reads TGTGCCAGCAGTTTGAGGGGTGCCTCTGGAAACACCATATATTTT.

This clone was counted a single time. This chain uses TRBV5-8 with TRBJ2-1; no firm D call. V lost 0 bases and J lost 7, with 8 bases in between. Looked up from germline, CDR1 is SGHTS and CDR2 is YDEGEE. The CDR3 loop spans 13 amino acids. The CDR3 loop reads CASSLGLVNEQFF. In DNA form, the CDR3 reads TGTGCCAGCAGCTTGGGTTTAGTAAATGAGCAGTTCTTC. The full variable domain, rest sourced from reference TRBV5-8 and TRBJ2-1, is EAGVTQSPTHLIKTRGQQATLRCSPISGHTSVYWYQQALGLGLQFLLWYDEGEERNRGNFPPRFSGRQFPNYSSELNVNALELEDSALYLCASSLGLVNEQFFGPGTRLTVL.

The CDR3 loop is CASSIRTVGRYGYTF. DNA of the CDR3: TGTGCCAGTAGTATAAGGACAGTTGGGCGCTATGGCTACACCTTC. V is TRBV19 and J is TRBJ1-2; D possibly corresponds to TRBD1 (6 bases). The length of the CDR3 is 15 residues. Germline loops: CDR1 LNHDA, CDR2 SQIVND (reference sequence). V was cut by 2 bases and J by 4 bases, with 14 bases left in between.

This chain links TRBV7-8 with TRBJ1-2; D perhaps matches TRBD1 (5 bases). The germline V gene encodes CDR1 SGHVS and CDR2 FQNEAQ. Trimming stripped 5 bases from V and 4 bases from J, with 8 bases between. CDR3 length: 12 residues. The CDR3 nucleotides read TGTGCCAGCAGCGGGGGAACCTATGGCTACACCTTC. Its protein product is CASSGGTYGYTF. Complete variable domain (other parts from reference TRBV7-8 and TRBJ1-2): GAGVSQSPRYKVAKRGQDVALRCDPISGHVSLFWYQQALGQGPEFLTYFQNEAQLDKSGLPSDRFFAERPEGSVSTLKIQRTQQEDSAVYLCASSGGTYGYTFGSGTRLTVV.

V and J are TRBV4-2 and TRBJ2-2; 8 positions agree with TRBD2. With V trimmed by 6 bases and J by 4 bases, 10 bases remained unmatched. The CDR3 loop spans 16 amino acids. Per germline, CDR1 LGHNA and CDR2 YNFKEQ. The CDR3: CASRLRAGDPTGELFF. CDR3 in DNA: TGTGCCAGCAGGCTGAGAGCGGGAGACCCCACCGGGGAGCTGTTTTTT.

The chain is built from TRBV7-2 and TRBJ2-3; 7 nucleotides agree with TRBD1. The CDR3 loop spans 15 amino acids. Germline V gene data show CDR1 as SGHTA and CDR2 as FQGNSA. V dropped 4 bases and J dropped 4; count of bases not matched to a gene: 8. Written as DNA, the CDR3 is TGTGCCAGCAGCTCAGGACAGGCCTCGGCAGATACGCAGTATTTT. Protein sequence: CASSSGQASADTQYF.

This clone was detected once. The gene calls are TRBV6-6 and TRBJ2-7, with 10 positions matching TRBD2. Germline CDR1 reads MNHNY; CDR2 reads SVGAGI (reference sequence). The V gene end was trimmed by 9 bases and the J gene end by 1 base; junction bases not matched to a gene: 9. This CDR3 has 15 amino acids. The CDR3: CASRSSGGVSYEQYF. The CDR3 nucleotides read TGTGCCAGTAGATCGAGCGGGGGGGTTTCCTACGAGCAGTACTTC.

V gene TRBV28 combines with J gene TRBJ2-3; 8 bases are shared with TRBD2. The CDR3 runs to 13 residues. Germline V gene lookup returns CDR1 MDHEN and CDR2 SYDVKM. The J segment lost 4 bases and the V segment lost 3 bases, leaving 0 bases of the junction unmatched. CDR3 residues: CASSLREADTQYF. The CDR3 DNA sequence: TGTGCCAGCAGTTTGCGGGAGGCAGATACGCAGTATTTT.

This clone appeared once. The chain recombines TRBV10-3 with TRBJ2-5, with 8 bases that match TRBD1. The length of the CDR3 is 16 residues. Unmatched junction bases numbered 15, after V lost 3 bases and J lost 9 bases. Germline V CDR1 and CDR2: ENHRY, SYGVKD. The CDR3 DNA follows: TGTGCCATCAGTGACCCGGACAGGGCCGGGCTGGTGGCCCAGTACTTC. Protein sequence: CAISDPDRAGLVAQYF.

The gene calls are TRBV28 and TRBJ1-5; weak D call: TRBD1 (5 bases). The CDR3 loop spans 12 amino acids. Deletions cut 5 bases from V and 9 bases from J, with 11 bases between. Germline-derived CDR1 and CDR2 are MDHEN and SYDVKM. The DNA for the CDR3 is TGTGCCAGCAGTCCCAGTCAGGGGCCCCAGCATTTT. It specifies CASSPSQGPQHF.